This TCR beta chain was obtained from a study of T-cell reconstitution after alpha-beta-depleted transplantation in children. Overall study results and limits: T-cell numbers and diversity one year post-transplant derived largely from freshly generated T cells. Approximately two months post-transplant, alpha-beta T cells reportedly originated from several hundred expanded graft clones. In some patients, recipient T cells and intrathymic progenitors surviving conditioning explained high day-60 diversity.

This clonotype was counted a single time. No antigen is known for it. Preparing the TCRbeta library involved the use of unique molecular identifiers. TCRdb itself ran the PCR reads through MiXCR, one entry per CDR3 protein. The data contain about 400,000 distinct CDR3 sequences, around 15% of them singletons. The CDR3 consists of 15 residues. Germline CDR1 and CDR2: SQVTM and ANQGSEA. This chain uses TRBV29-1 with TRBJ2-4; a possible D gene is TRBD1 (5 bases). This clonotype was sampled from a boy under two years old who had a stem cell transplant for Wiskott-Aldrich syndrome, so the T cells may come from the graft donor. The specimen comprised PBMCs, mostly from graft donor cells, sampled 360 days after TCRalphabeta/CD19-depleted stem cell transplant. In DNA, the CDR3 is TGCAGGGTACTCGGTGGACAAAGAGCCAAAAACATTCAGTACTTC. Translation: CRVLGGQRAKNIQYF.